Included here is one TCR beta chain sequence, with context. Its antigen is not identified. TCRdb called the multiplex PCR reads again in MiXCR, with one record for every CDR3 protein. The table includes fewer than 80,000 distinct CDR3 sequences, approximately 40% detected once. The entry originates in a study of breast tumors, draining lymph nodes, adjacent tissues. Overall study results and limits: Compared with lymph nodes, tumors were less diverse; compared with nontumor tissue, more. Luminal-like breast cancer showed significantly greater tumor-nontumor repertoire similarity than basal-like breast cancer did. Data fit most tumor T cells coming from lymph node, expanding in tumor.

This TCR was recovered from a female donor with breast cancer. Some clones in this sample may be carry-over from other donors' samples. The sequenced material came from breast tumor tissue.

CDR3 region: CASSLGGPKNTGELFF. The DNA of the CDR3 is TGTGCCAGCAGCCTCGGGGGGCCGAAGAACACCGGGGAGCTGTTTTTT. This rearrangement joins TRBV7-9 to TRBJ2-2; possible D gene TRBD2, 7 bases. In germline, CDR1 is SEHNR, CDR2 FQNEAQ (reference sequence). Trimming took 5 bases from V and 1 from J, leaving 14 bases between them. The CDR3 is 16 amino acids.